The T cell receptor (beta chain) under discussion was sequenced for a study of naive and memory T cell subsets. Study-level results: Especially in CD8 cells, naive repertoires contained a few larger clonotypes, possibly CD45RA-re-expressing memory cells. Expression changes during T cell differentiation may affect RNA-based TCR counts.

This clonotype was recorded a few times. Antigen specificity is unknown. An equimolar mix of two oligonucleotides served as the beta constant-region primer for TRBC1 and TRBC2. The ligated cDNA underwent four PCR rounds using SP2 and nested alpha and beta constant-region primers. An oligonucleotide with the SP2 primer and a 12-nucleotide UMI was ligated to the cDNA 3' end. TCRdb independently ran MiXCR on the UMI-ligation and nested PCR reads; one entry per CDR3 protein. The data show roughly 92,000 distinct CDR3 sequences, roughly 10% seen once. CMV status came from CD4+ IFNgamma after overnight CMV lysate stimulation. CDR1 is SGHRS and CDR2 is YFSETQ in the germline V gene. CDR3 length: 17 residues. V lost 0 bases, J lost 2 bases, and 6 bases stayed unmatched.

Source material: naive CD4+ T cells from blood. J is TRBJ2-1 and V is TRBV5-1; 9 bases line up with TRBD2. The source is a human donor in good health. CDR3 protein: CASSLGTPSGAYNEQFF. For the CDR3, the DNA is TGCGCCAGCAGCTTGGGGACCCCTAGCGGGGCCTACAATGAGCAGTTCTTC.